The 8 T cell receptor beta chains given below trace back to one sample, sequenced in a study of cytotoxic CD8 clonotypes in ibrutinib-treated CLL. TCRdb keeps only in-frame clones here, not all; method: immunoSEQ multiplex PCR. The sample has just over 200,000 clones, about four fifths seen once. Sequenced here: PBMCs, sampled after 12 months of ibrutinib treatment. These receptors originate from a human donor with chronic lymphocytic leukemia.

This chain connects TRBV29-1 to TRBJ2-2; weak D call: TRBD2 (5 bases). V shed 2 bases and J shed 7 bases, with 14 bases lying between them. The CDR3 contains 14 residues. Germline-derived CDR1 and CDR2 are SQVTM and ANQGSEA. CDR3 nucleotides: TGCAGCGTTGAACTCGAGGGTATCGGCGGGGAGCTGTTTTTT. This encodes CSVELEGIGGELFF.

This chain connects TRBV28 to TRBJ1-5; no reliable D call. Germline CDR1 reads MDHEN; CDR2 reads SYDVKM. This CDR3 spans 14 amino acids. V was trimmed by 4 bases and J by 0 bases, leaving 7 bases between them. CDR3 loop: CASSWSYSNQPQHF. The CDR3, as DNA: TGTGCCAGCAGTTGGAGCTATAGCAATCAGCCCCAGCATTTT. Based on the CDR3 plus reference TRBV28 and TRBJ1-5, the full variable domain is DVKVTQSSRYLVKRTGEKVFLECVQDMDHENMFWYRQDPGLGLRLIYFSYDVKMKEKGDIPEGYSVSREKKERFSLILESASTNQTSMYLCASSWSYSNQPQHFGDGTRLSIL.

Only one count was recorded for this clone. The rearrangement uses TRBV25-1 and TRBJ2-1, with TRBD2 identical over 8 bases. The CDR3 is 15 residues long. CDR1 is MGHDK and CDR2 is SYGVNS in the germline V gene. J was trimmed by 8 bases and V by 1 base; bases with no gene match: 7. CDR3 in amino acids: CASSEFLAGGDEQFF. DNA of the CDR3: TGTGCCAGCAGTGAATTCCTAGCGGGTGGGGATGAGCAGTTCTTC.

The chain employs TRBV9 and TRBJ1-2; 8 bases align to TRBD1. J was trimmed by 4 bases and V by 4 bases; bases with no gene match: 6. This CDR3 comprises 14 residues. Germline V CDR1 and CDR2: SGDLS, YYNGEE. DNA for the CDR3: TGTGCCAGCAGCACCCGGGACAGGTTCTATGGCTACACCTTC. The encoded protein is CASSTRDRFYGYTF.

The CDR3 spells CASSLYGTVAYQPQHF. CDR3 bases: TGTGCCAGTAGTCTTTACGGGACAGTAGCCTACCAGCCCCAGCATTTT. J is TRBJ1-5 and V is TRBV19; TRBD1 agrees at 7 bases. The CDR3 consists of 16 residues. Germline V gene lookup returns CDR1 LNHDA and CDR2 SQIVND (reference sequence). V trimming: 5 bases; J trimming: 7 bases; junction bases outside the gene matches: 14.

This chain links TRBV2 with TRBJ2-7; D is ambiguous. The CDR3 extends over 12 amino acids. Trimming stripped 7 bases from V and 2 bases from J, with 9 bases between. Germline V CDR1 and CDR2: SNHLY, FYNNEI. CDR3 coding DNA: TGTGCCAGCAATGAGACTCCCTACGAGCAGTACTTC. As protein: CASNETPYEQYF.

This clone was detected a few times. This sequence joins TRBV19 and TRBJ1-2, with D possibly being TRBD1 (6 bases). Germline CDR1 is LNHDA and CDR2 is SQIVND (reference sequence). V was trimmed by 6 bases and J by 5 bases, leaving 19 bases between them. The CDR3 runs to 15 residues. CDR3 nucleotides: TGTGCCAGTAGATGGGCAGACCAGGGGTCGTATGGCTACACCTTC. Translated: CASRWADQGSYGYTF. The variable domain in full, with the rest retrieved from reference TRBV19 and TRBJ1-2, is DGGITQSPKYLFRKEGQNVTLSCEQNLNHDAMYWYRQDPGQGLRLIYYSQIVNDFQKGDIAEGYSVSREKKESFPLTVTSAQKNPTAFYLCASRWADQGSYGYTFGSGTRLTVV.

The chain combines TRBV5-1 with TRBJ1-4; the D is unclear. Trimming removed 0 bases at V and 0 bases at J, with 6 bases between. CDR3 length: 15 amino acids. Germline CDR1 is SGHRS and CDR2 is YFSETQ. CDR3 DNA: TGCGCCAGCAGCTTGGCTGGTGCAACTAATGAAAAACTGTTTTTT. This codes for CASSLAGATNEKLFF.